This TCR beta chain came from a study of T cells after yellow fever vaccination. Study-wide context: With SMART-Seq v4 Ultra Low Input, the fractions containing low cell numbers were prepared.

In making TCR cDNA, 5'RACE template switching added a universal primer site and UMIs to it. TCRdb called the 5' RACE reads again in MiXCR, with one record for every CDR3 protein. The table has more than 300,000 distinct CDR3 sequences, 3.5% to 5% seen once. Germline CDR1 is MNHNS and CDR2 is SASEGT. The CDR3 length is 18 residues. V shed 8 bases and J shed 1 base, with 24 bases lying between them. This TCR derives from a man younger than 35 who received the YFV17D yellow fever vaccine. The V and J genes are TRBV6-1 and TRBJ2-1; possibly TRBD1 for D (5 bases). The sample in question was PBMCs, obtained 15 days after the yellow fever booster vaccination. The CDR3: CASRRGRVGSSSYNEQFF. The CDR3 region has the DNA TGTGCCAGCCGAAGAGGCAGGGTCGGATCCAGTTCCTACAATGAGCAGTTCTTC.